This T cell receptor (beta chain) stems from a study of OX40 agonist ivuxolimab in advanced cancers. Study as a whole: The study reported partial responses in three patients: one hepatocellular carcinoma, two cutaneous melanoma.

Method: immunoSEQ multiplex PCR; TCRdb's copy keeps in-frame clones and lacks some. This sample has approximately 39,000 clones; 88% occur once, and the top ten carry 4% to 5%. CDR1 and CDR2 (germline): SGHAT, FQNNGV. This CDR3 contains 17 residues. Trimming took 5 bases from V and 2 from J; bases not matched to a gene: 8. This TCR derives from an adult with an advanced solid tumor such as melanoma, head and neck, liver or kidney cancer. The material sequenced was CD4+ or CD8+ T cells sorted from blood, taken in a trial of the OX40 agonist ivuxolimab. J is TRBJ2-1 and V is TRBV11-2; the match to TRBD2 covers 11 bases. The CDR3, as DNA: TGTGCCAGCAGCCTCATCGCGACTAGCGGGGCCTACAATGAGCAGTTCTTC. Residues: CASSLIATSGAYNEQFF.